This entry lists 4 T cell receptor beta chains sequenced from one sample in a study of graft-versus-host responses after intestinal transplantation. Measured with immunoSEQ multiplex PCR; TCRdb has only the in-frame clones, and not every one. Of fewer than 110,000 clones in the sample, approximately 90% were seen once. No antigen is known for these receptors. The input for sequencing was unstimulated CD4+ T cells sorted from spleen or lymph node cells, taken before transplant. These receptors originate from a human donor who was the organ donor for an intestinal transplant.

This clone was seen only once. The rearrangement joins TRBV28 to TRBJ2-6, with D unclear. The CDR3 spans 14 residues. V gave up 4 bases and J gave up 1 base, with 5 bases separating them. CDR1 is MDHEN, CDR2 SYDVKM, per germline. The chain's CDR3 is CASSSVSGANVLTF. In DNA form, the CDR3 reads TGTGCCAGCAGTTCAGTTTCTGGGGCCAACGTCCTGACTTTC. The complete variable domain, with remaining parts taken from reference TRBV28 and TRBJ2-6, reads DVKVTQSSRYLVKRTGEKVFLECVQDMDHENMFWYRQDPGLGLRLIYFSYDVKMKEKGDIPEGYSVSREKKERFSLILESASTNQTSMYLCASSSVSGANVLTFGAGSRLTVL.

The genes are TRBV5-4 and TRBJ2-7, with 9 bases fitting TRBD1. CDR1 is SGHNT, CDR2 YYREEE, per germline (reference sequence). This CDR3 spans 14 amino acids. Trimming at V came to 6 bases and at J to 7 bases, leaving 11 bases not matched to a gene. CDR3 nucleotide sequence: TGTGCCAGCACGCTCCGGGACAGGGTGGGGGAGCAGTACTTC. Its translation is CASTLRDRVGEQYF. Full variable domain (missing parts from reference TRBV5-4 and TRBJ2-7): ETGVTQSPTHLIKTRGQQVTLRCSSQSGHNTVSWYQQALGQGPQFIFQYYREEENGRGNFPPRFSGLQFPNYSSELNVNALELDDSALYLCASTLRDRVGEQYFGPGTRLTVT.

The DNA of the CDR3 is TGTGCCGAGGCTATTTCGAACACCGGGGAGCTGTTTTTT. It is translated as CAEAISNTGELFF. The genes are TRBV6-1 and TRBJ2-2, with D unresolved. The CDR3 loop spans 13 amino acids. V was clipped by 11 bases and J by 0 bases, with 10 bases between them. Germline V gene sequence: CDR1 MNHNS, CDR2 SASEGT.

About this clone itself: The sample holds other DNA sequences that translate to the same CDR3. This chain links TRBV6-4 with TRBJ2-3; 11 nucleotides agree with TRBD2. Germline-derived CDR1 and CDR2 are MRHNA and SNTAGT. This CDR3 is built from 15 residues. Germline trimming cut 0 bases from V and 4 bases from J; bases unmatched to any gene: 0. DNA for the CDR3: TGTGCCAGCAGTGACTCTAGCGGGGGGGCAGATACGCAGTATTTT. Encoded protein: CASSDSSGGADTQYF.